This T cell receptor (beta chain) was obtained from a study of OX40 agonist ivuxolimab in advanced cancers. Trimming took 6 bases from V and 4 from J, leaving 15 bases between them. Germline V gene lookup returns CDR1 SGDLS and CDR2 YYNGEE. The CDR3 has 14 residues. Exclusion applied to patients with autoimmune disease history or systemic immunosuppression. Profiling relied on immunoSEQ multiplex PCR, and the TCRdb table lists in-frame clones only, not all of them. The table includes about 53,000 clones, about 88% detected once. Sequenced material: CD4+ or CD8+ T cells sorted from blood, taken in a trial of the OX40 agonist ivuxolimab. V gene TRBV9 combines with J gene TRBJ2-3; perhaps TRBD2 as D (5 bases). The sequence was obtained from an adult with an advanced solid tumor such as melanoma, head and neck, liver or kidney cancer. Here the CDR3 DNA reads TGTGCCAGCAATCGGGGAACGATCGCAGATACGCAGTATTTT. Translating gives CASNRGTIADTQYF.